This T cell receptor beta chain was recorded in a study of cytomegalovirus exposure and HLA in healthy donors. Findings and caveats of the study: Rarity marked most TCR sequences, yet some public TCRs occurred in many donors. In vitro testing confirmed a few CMV-associated chains as specific for CMV antigens. When presence/absence was analysed, sequencing depth was taken to be roughly uniform across donors.

V lost 8 bases and J lost 0, with 15 bases in between. The V gene's germline CDR1 is MGHRA and CDR2 YSYEKL. The CDR3 is 15 amino acids. As regards this clone: The antigen is undetermined.

The PCR had 60 Vbeta and 13 Jbeta primers. The data were produced by immunoSEQ multiplex PCR, yet TCRdb's version contains in-frame clones alone and is incomplete. The repertoire includes about 250,000 clones, roughly 80% of them detected once, and more than 0.3% sits in the top ten. J is TRBJ2-3 and V is TRBV4-1, with a weak D call TRBD1 (6 bases). This sequence was found in a girl aged 2 to 10 in good health and CMV-seronegative. The sequenced material came from PBMCs. CDR3 residues: CASPEGEYSTDTQYF. In DNA form, the CDR3 reads TGCGCCAGCCCTGAGGGGGAGTATAGCACAGATACGCAGTATTTT.